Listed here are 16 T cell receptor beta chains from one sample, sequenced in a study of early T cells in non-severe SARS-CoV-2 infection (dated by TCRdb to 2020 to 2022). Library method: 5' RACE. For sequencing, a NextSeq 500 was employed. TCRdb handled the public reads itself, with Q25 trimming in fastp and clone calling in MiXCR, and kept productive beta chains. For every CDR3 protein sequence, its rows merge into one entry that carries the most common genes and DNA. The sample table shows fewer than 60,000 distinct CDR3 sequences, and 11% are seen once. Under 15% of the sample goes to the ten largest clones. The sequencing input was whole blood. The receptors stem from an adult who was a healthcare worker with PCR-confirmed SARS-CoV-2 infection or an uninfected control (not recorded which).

The CDR3 coding sequence is TGTGCCAGCAGTTACGGGAGTGAGCAGTTCTTC. Translation: CASSYGSEQFF. The J gene is TRBJ2-1, the V gene TRBV6-6; TRBD2 might be the D (5 bases). The CDR3 totals 11 residues. CDR1 MNHNY and CDR2 SVGAGI come from the germline V gene (reference sequence). V was shortened by 2 bases and J by 9 bases, with 5 bases between the two germline ends.

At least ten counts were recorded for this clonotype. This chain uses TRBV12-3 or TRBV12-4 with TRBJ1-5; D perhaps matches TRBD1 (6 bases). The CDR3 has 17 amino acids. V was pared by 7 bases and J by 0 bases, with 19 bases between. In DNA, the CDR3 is TGTGCCAGCACCCTATCTGGCAGGGGTTTTAGCAATCAGCCCCAGCATTTT. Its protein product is CASTLSGRGFSNQPQHF.

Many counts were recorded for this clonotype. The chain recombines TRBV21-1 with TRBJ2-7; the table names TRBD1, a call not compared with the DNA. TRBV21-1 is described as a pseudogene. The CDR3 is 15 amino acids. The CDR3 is CASSKVGRTPYEQYF. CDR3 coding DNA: TGTGCCAGCAGCAAGGTGGGACGTACCCCCTACGAGCAGTACTTC.

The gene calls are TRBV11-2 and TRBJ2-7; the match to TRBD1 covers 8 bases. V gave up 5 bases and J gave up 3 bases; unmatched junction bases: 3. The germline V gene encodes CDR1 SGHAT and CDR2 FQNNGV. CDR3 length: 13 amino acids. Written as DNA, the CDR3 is TGTGCCAGCAGCGGAGACAGGGGCTACGAGCAGTACTTC. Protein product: CASSGDRGYEQYF. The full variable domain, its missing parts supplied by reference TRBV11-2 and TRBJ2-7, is EAGVAQSPRYKIIEKRQSVAFWCNPISGHATLYWYQQILGQGPKLLIQFQNNGVVDDSQLPKDRFSAERLKGVDSTLKIQPAKLEDSAVYLCASSGDRGYEQYFGPGTRLTVT.

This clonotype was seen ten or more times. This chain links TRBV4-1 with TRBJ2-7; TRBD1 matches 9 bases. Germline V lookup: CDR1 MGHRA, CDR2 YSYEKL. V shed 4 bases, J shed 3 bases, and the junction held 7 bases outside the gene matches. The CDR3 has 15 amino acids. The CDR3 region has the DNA TGCGCCAGCAGCCGGCGGACGGGACAGGGCTACGAGCAGTACTTC. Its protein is CASSRRTGQGYEQYF.

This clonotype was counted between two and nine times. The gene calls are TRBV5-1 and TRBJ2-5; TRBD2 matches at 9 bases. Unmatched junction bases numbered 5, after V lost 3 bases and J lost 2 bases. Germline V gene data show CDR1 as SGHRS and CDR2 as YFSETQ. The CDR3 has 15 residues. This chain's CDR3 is CASSSLAGVQETQYF. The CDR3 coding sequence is TGCGCCAGCAGCTCCTTAGCGGGGGTACAAGAGACCCAGTACTTC.

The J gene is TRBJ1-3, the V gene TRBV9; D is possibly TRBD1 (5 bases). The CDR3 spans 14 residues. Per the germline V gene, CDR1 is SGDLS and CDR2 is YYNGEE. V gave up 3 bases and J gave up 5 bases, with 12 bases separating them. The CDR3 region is CASSGDPRRNTIYF. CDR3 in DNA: TGTGCCAGCAGCGGGGACCCTAGGAGAAACACCATATATTTT.

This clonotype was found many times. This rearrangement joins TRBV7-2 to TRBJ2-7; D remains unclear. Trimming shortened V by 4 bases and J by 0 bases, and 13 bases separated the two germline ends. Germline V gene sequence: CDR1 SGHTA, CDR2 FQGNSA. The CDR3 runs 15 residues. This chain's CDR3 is CASSSYLGSSYEQYF. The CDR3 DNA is TGTGCCAGCAGCTCCTACTTGGGCAGCTCCTACGAGCAGTACTTC.

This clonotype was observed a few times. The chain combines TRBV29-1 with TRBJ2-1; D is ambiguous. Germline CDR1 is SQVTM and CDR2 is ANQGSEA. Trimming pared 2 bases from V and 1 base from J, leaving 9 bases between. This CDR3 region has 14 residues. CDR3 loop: CSVEISRSYNEQFF. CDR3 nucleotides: TGCAGCGTTGAAATTTCCCGATCCTACAATGAGCAGTTCTTC.

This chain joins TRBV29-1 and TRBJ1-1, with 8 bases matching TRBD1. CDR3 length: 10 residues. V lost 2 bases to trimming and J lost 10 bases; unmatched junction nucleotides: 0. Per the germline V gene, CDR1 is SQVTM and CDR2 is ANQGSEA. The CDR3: CSVETGGAFF. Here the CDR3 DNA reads TGCAGCGTTGAAACAGGGGGAGCTTTCTTT.

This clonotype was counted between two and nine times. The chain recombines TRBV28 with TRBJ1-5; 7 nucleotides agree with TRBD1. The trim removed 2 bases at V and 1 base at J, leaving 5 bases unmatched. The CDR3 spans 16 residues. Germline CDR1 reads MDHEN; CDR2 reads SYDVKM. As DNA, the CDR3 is TGTGCCAGCAGTTTACGAGGGGGCGCGAGCAATCAGCCCCAGCATTTT. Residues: CASSLRGGASNQPQHF.

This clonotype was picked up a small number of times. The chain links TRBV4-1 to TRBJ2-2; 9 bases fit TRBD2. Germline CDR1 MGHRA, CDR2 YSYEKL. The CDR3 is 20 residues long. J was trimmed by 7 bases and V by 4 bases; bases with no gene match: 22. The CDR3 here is CASSPAIAGARLGDGGELFF. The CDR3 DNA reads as TGCGCCAGCAGCCCGGCCATAGCGGGGGCCCGCCTAGGGGACGGCGGGGAGCTGTTTTTT.

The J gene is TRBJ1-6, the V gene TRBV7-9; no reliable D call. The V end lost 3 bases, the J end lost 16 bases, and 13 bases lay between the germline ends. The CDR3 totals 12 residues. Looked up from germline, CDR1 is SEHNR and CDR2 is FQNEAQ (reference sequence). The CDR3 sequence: CASSLNSLKLHF. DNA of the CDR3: TGTGCCAGCAGCTTGAACAGCCTGAAACTCCACTTT. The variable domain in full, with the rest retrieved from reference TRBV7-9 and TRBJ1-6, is DTGVSQNPRHKITKRGQNVTFRCDPISEHNRLYWYRQTLGQGPEFLTYFQNEAQLEKSRLLSDRFSAERPKGSFSTLEIQRTEQGDSAMYLCASSLNSLKLHFGNGTRLTVT.

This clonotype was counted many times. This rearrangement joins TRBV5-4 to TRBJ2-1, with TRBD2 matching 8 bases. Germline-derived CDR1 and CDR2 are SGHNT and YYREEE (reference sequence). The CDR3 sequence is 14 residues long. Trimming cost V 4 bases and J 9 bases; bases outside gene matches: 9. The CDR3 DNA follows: TGTGCCAGCAGCACCCGAGGACTAGCTAGTGAGCAGTTCTTC. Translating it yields CASSTRGLASEQFF.

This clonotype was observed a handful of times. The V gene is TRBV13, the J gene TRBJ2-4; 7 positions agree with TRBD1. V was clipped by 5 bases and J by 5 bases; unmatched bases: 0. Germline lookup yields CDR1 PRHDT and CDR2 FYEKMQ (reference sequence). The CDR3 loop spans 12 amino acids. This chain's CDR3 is CASSQGENIQYF. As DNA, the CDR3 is TGTGCCAGCAGCCAGGGGGAAAACATTCAGTACTTC.

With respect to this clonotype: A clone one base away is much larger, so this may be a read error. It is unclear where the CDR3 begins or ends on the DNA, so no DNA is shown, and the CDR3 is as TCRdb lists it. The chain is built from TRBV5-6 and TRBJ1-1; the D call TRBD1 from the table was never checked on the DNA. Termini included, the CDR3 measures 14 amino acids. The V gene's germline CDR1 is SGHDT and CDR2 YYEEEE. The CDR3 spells CASSSWAPGTEALF.